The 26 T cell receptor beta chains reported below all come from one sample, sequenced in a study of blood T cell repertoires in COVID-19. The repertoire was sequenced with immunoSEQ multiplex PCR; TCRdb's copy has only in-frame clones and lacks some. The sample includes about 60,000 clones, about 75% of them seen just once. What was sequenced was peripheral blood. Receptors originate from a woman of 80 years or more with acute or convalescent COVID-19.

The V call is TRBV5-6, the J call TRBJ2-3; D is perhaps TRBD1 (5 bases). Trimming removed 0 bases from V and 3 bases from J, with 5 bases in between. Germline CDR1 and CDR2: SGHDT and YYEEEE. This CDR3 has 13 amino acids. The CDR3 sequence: CASSLGQTDTQYF. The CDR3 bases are TGTGCCAGCAGCTTGGGACAGACAGATACGCAGTATTTT.

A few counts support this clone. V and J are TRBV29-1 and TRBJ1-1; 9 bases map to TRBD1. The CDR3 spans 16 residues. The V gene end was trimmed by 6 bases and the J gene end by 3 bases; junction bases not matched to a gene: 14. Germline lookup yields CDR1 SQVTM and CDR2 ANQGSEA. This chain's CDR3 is CSVGQGFGGGDTEAFF. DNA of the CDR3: TGCAGCGTCGGACAGGGGTTTGGCGGCGGCGACACTGAAGCTTTCTTT.

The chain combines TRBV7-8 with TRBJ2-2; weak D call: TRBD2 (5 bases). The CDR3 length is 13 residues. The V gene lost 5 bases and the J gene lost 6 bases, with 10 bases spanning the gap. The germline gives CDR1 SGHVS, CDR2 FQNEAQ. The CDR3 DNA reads TGTGCCAGCAGCGTTAAGGGAGCCGGGGAGCTGTTTTTT. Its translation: CASSVKGAGELFF.

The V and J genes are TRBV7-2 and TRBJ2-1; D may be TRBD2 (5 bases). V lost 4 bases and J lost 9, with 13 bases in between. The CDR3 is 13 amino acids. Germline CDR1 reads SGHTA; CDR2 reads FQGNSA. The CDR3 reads CASSSGVAGEQFF. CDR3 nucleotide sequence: TGTGCCAGCAGCTCCGGGGTAGCTGGTGAGCAGTTCTTC.

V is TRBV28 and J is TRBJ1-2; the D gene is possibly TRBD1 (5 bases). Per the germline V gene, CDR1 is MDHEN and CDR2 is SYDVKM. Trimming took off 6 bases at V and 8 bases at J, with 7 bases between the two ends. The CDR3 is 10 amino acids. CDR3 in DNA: TGTGCCAGCAGCGGGGGAGGCTACACCTTC. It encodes CASSGGGYTF.

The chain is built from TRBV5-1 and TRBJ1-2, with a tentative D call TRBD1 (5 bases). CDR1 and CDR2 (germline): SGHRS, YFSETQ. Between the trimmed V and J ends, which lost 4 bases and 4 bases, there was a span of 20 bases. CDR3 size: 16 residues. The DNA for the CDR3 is TGCGCCAGCAGCCCCGGGGGTGGGGCCCTTGGCTATGGCTACACCTTC. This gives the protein CASSPGGGALGYGYTF.

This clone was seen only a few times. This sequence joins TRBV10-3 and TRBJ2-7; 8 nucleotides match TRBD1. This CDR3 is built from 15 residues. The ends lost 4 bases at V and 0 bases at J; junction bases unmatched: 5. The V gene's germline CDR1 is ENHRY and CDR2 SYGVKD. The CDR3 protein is CAISGRTGNSYEQYF. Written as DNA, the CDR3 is TGTGCCATCAGTGGGAGGACAGGGAACTCCTACGAGCAGTACTTC.

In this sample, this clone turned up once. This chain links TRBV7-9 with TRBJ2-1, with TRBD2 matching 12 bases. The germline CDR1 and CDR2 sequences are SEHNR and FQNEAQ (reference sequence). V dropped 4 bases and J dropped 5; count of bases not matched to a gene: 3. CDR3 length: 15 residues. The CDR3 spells CASSSGLAGHNEQFF. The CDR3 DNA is TGTGCCAGCAGCTCGGGACTAGCGGGTCACAATGAGCAGTTCTTC.

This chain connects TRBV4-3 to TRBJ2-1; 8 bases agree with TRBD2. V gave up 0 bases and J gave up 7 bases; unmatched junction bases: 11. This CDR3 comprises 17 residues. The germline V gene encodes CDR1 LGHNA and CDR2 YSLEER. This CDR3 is CASSQDPGAGERNEQFF. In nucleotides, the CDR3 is TGCGCCAGCAGCCAAGACCCCGGAGCGGGAGAAAGGAATGAGCAGTTCTTC.

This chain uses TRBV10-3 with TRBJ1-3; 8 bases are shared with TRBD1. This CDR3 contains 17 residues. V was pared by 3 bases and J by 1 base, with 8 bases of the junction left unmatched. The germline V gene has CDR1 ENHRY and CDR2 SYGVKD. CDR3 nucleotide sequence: TGTGCCATCAGTGACTTTAGGACAGGGAGGTCTGGAAACACCATATATTTT. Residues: CAISDFRTGRSGNTIYF.

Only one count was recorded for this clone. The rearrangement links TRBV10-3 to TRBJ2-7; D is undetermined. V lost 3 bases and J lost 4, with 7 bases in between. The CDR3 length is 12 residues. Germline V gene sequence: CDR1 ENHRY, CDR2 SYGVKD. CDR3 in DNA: TGTGCCATCAGTGATCTCTCGTACGAGCAGTACTTC. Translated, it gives CAISDLSYEQYF.

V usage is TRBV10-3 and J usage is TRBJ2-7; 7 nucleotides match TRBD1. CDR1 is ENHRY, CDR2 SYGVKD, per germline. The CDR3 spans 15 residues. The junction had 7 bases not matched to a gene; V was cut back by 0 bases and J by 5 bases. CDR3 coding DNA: TGTGCCATCAGTGAGTCGAGCAGGGGGAGAAACGAGCAGTACTTC. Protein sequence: CAISESSRGRNEQYF.

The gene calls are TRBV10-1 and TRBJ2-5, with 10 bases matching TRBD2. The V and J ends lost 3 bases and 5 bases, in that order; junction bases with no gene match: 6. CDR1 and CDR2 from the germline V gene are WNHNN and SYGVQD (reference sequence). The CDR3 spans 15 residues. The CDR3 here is CASSDRTSGGETQYF. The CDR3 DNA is TGCGCCAGCAGTGATCGGACTAGCGGTGGGGAGACCCAGTACTTC.

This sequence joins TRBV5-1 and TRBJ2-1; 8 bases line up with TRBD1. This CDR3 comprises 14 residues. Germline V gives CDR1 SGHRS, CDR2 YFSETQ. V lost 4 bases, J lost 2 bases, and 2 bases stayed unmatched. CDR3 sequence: CASSVTGAYNEQFF. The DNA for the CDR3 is TGCGCCAGCAGCGTGACAGGGGCCTACAATGAGCAGTTCTTC.

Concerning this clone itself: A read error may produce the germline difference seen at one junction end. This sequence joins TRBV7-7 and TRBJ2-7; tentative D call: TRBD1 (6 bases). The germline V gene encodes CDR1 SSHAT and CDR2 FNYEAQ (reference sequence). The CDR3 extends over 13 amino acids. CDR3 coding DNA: TGTGCTAGCAGCTTTTCACAGGGATACGAGCAGTACTTC. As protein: CASSFSQGYEQYF.

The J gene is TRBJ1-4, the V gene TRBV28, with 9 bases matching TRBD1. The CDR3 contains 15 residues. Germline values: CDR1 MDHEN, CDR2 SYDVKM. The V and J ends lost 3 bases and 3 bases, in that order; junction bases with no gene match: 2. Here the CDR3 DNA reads TGTGCCAGCAGTTTTGGGGACAGGGCTAATGAAAAACTGTTTTTT. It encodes CASSFGDRANEKLFF. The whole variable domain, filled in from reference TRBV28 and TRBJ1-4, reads DVKVTQSSRYLVKRTGEKVFLECVQDMDHENMFWYRQDPGLGLRLIYFSYDVKMKEKGDIPEGYSVSREKKERFSLILESASTNQTSMYLCASSFGDRANEKLFFGSGTQLSVL.

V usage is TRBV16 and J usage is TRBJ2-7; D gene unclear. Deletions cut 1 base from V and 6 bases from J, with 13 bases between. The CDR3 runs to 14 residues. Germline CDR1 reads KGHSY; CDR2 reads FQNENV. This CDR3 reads CASSQFLGSSEQYF. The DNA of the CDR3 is TGTGCCAGCAGCCAATTCCTCGGGTCCAGCGAGCAGTACTTC.

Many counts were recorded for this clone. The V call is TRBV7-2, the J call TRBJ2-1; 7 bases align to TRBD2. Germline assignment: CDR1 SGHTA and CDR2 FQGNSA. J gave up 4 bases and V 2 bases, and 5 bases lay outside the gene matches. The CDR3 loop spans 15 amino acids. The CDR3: CASSLSGIDYNEQFF. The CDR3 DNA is TGTGCCAGCAGCTTAAGCGGGATCGATTACAATGAGCAGTTCTTC.

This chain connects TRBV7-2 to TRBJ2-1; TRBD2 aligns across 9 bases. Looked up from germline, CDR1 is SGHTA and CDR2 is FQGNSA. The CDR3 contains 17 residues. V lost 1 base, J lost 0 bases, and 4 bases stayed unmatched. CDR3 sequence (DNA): TGTGCCAGCAGCTTAGGAGGTAGCGGGAGCTCCTACAATGAGCAGTTCTTC. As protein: CASSLGGSGSSYNEQFF.

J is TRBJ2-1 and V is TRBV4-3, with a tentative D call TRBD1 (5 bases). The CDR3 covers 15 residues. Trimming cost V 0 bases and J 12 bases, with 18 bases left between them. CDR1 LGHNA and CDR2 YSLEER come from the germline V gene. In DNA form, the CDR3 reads TGCGCCAGCAGCCAAGAAGGCAGGGTGTTAACGCGGCAGTTCTTC. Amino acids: CASSQEGRVLTRQFF.

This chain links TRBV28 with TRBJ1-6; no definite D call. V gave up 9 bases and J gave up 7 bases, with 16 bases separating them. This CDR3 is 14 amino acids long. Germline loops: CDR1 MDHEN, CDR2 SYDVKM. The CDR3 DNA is TGTGCCAGTACCGTCCGAAGGAGAAATTCACCCCTCCACTTT. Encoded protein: CASTVRRRNSPLHF.

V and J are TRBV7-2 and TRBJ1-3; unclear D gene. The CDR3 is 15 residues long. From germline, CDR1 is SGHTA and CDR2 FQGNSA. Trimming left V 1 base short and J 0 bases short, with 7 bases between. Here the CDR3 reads CASSLDGASGNTIYF. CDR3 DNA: TGTGCCAGCAGCTTAGATGGAGCCTCTGGAAACACCATATATTTT.

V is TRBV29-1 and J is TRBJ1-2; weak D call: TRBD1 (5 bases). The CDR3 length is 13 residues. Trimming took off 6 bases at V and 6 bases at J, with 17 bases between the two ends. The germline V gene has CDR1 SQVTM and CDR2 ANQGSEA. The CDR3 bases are TGCAGCGTGGCTGGCAGGGCAGGGAATGGCTACACCTTC. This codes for CSVAGRAGNGYTF.

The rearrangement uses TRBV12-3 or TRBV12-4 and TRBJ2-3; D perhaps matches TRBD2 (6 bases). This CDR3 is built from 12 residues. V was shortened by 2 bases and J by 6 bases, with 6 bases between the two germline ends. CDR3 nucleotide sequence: TGTGCCAGCAGTTTACGGGGGGATACGCAGTATTTT. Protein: CASSLRGDTQYF.

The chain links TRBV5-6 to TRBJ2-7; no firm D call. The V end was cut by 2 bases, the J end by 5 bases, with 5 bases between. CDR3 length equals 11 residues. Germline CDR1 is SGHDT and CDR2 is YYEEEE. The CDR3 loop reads CASSFGHEQYF. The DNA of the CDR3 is TGTGCCAGCAGCTTTGGCCACGAGCAGTACTTC.

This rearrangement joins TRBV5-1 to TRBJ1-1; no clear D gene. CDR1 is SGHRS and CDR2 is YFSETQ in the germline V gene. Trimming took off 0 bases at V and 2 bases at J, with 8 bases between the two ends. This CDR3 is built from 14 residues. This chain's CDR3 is CASSLASTNTEAFF. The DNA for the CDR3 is TGCGCCAGCAGCTTGGCTTCTACCAACACTGAAGCTTTCTTT.